This section outlines one T cell receptor (beta chain) sequence together with its context. In the original workflow: Researchers report that nucleated cell counts were estimated from reference gene primer amplification. Sequencing used immunoSEQ multiplex PCR; TCRdb keeps in-frame clones, though not all of them. D and trimming come from the DNA, and the V and J calls and clone size come from that table. The sample records roughly 360,000 clones, around 83% being singletons. The entry originates in a study of blood T cell repertoires in COVID-19. The CDR3 runs 15 residues. V was cut by 1 base and J by 3 bases, with 9 bases left in between. Looked up from germline, CDR1 is SGHAT and CDR2 is FQNNGV.

The chain recombines TRBV11-2 with TRBJ2-2, with a tentative D call TRBD2 (6 bases). This TCR was recovered from a woman aged 50 to 60 who had recovered from COVID-19. The sequencing sample was made of PBMCs or T cells enriched from blood (not recorded which). The CDR3 sequence: CASSLGDFYTGELFF. CDR3 DNA sequence: TGTGCCAGCAGCTTAGGGGACTTCTACACCGGGGAGCTGTTTTTT.